The 15 T cell receptor beta chains below all came from one sample that was sequenced in a study of blood T cell repertoires in COVID-19. TCRdb's copy holds only in-frame clones and misses some; the assay was immunoSEQ multiplex PCR. Here the sample spans about 180,000 clones, roughly 85% being singletons. Material: peripheral blood. All receptors derive from a human donor with active or convalescent COVID-19. The donor label of this sample is uncertain.

This chain links TRBV18 with TRBJ1-2; D ambiguous. Germline V gene sequence: CDR1 KGHSH, CDR2 LQKENI. Between the trimmed V and J ends, which lost 0 bases and 4 bases, there was a span of 9 bases. This CDR3 spans 14 amino acids. The CDR3: CASSPPGRSYGYTF. The CDR3 bases are TGTGCCAGCTCACCACCGGGCAGAAGCTATGGCTACACCTTC.

CDR3 in DNA: TGTGCCAGCAGCTCGAGACTTCAGGGGGCTGGGTACAATGAGCAGTTCTTC. It is translated as CASSSRLQGAGYNEQFF. The rearrangement uses TRBV7-9 and TRBJ2-1; 8 bases line up with TRBD1. V trimming: 4 bases; J trimming: 4 bases; junction bases outside the gene matches: 12. In germline, CDR1 is SEHNR, CDR2 FQNEAQ (reference sequence). The CDR3 runs to 17 residues.

The chain links TRBV29-1 to TRBJ1-4; no reliable D call. Germline V CDR1 and CDR2: SQVTM, ANQGSEA. Trimming removed 4 bases from V and 2 bases from J, with 11 bases in between. This CDR3 is built from 14 residues. The CDR3 nucleotides are TGCAGCGTTGGGGCCCTTCTGACTAATGAAAAACTGTTTTTT. This sequence encodes CSVGALLTNEKLFF.

The V call is TRBV5-6, the J call TRBJ1-2; TRBD1 agrees at 11 bases. In germline, CDR1 is SGHDT, CDR2 YYEEEE. V was clipped by 0 bases and J by 7 bases; unmatched bases: 2. CDR3 length equals 14 residues. The CDR3 DNA follows: TGTGCCAGCAGCTTGGTTGGGACAGGGGGTGGCTACACCTTC. This gives the protein CASSLVGTGGGYTF.

The rearrangement links TRBV6-1 to TRBJ1-2; D is unresolved. Per germline, CDR1 MNHNS and CDR2 SASEGT. Trimming pared 0 bases from V and 6 bases from J, leaving 17 bases between. The CDR3 loop spans 16 amino acids. CDR3 DNA sequence: TGTGCCAGCAGTGAAGCAGGACTCTCCAAAGAGGATGGCTACACCTTC. This encodes CASSEAGLSKEDGYTF.

This clone was counted a few times. Relative to the germline gene, one junction end is altered; a read error may explain this. The rearrangement links TRBV7-9 to TRBJ2-7; a possible D gene is TRBD2 (5 bases). The CDR3 is made up of 14 amino acids. Looked up from germline, CDR1 is SEHNR and CDR2 is FQNEAQ (reference sequence). The CDR3: CASSFATAGEPLDF. In DNA, the CDR3 is TGTGCCAGCAGCTTCGCAACTGCCGGGGAACCTTTAGACTTC.

The chain couples TRBV7-9 to TRBJ1-4; weak D call: TRBD1 (5 bases). This CDR3 contains 15 residues. Trimming removed 2 bases from V and 3 bases from J, with 10 bases in between. In germline, CDR1 is SEHNR, CDR2 FQNEAQ (reference sequence). CDR3: CASSLLRGPNEKLFF. In DNA form, the CDR3 reads TGTGCCAGCAGCTTATTAAGGGGCCCTAATGAAAAACTGTTTTTT.

The chain joins TRBV6-5 to TRBJ2-7; unclear D gene. The CDR3 totals 14 residues. V was cut by 8 bases and J by 0 bases, with 14 bases left in between. The V gene's germline CDR1 is MNHEY and CDR2 SVGAGI. In DNA, the CDR3 is TGTGCCAGCCGAACCGCAGGCCTCTCCTACGAGCAGTACTTC. It is translated as CASRTAGLSYEQYF.

The rearrangement links TRBV7-2 to TRBJ2-3; D unclear. V was cut by 6 bases and J by 4 bases, with 14 bases left in between. Germline V CDR1 and CDR2: SGHTA, FQGNSA. The CDR3 sequence is 14 residues long. The CDR3 DNA reads as TGTGCCAGCAGGCCTTATCCTACGGCAGATACGCAGTATTTT. This sequence encodes CASRPYPTADTQYF.

V usage is TRBV24-1 and J usage is TRBJ2-1, with 12 bases matching TRBD2. CDR3 length: 14 amino acids. Germline trimming cut 6 bases from V and 6 bases from J; bases unmatched to any gene: 2. Germline CDR1 KGHDR, CDR2 SFDVKD. CDR3 sequence (DNA): TGTGCCACCAGTCCGACTAGCGGGAGCAATGAGCAGTTCTTC. Encoded protein: CATSPTSGSNEQFF.

This sequence joins TRBV19 and TRBJ1-6; D is possibly TRBD1 (6 bases). The length of the CDR3 is 14 residues. V was pared by 9 bases and J by 0 bases, with 9 bases between. CDR1 and CDR2 (germline): LNHDA, SQIVND (reference sequence). CDR3 bases: TGTGCCAGCGGACAGAGCTCCTATAATTCACCCCTCCACTTT. Encoded protein: CASGQSSYNSPLHF.

This sequence joins TRBV6-4 and TRBJ2-7; 8 bases align to TRBD2. CDR3 length: 16 residues. The V segment lost 4 bases and the J segment 0 bases; nucleotides outside the gene matches: 8. The germline V gene encodes CDR1 MRHNA and CDR2 SNTAGT. In DNA, the CDR3 is TGTGCCAGCAGTGGTCCTAAAGCGGGGGCCTCCTACGAGCAGTACTTC. This translates into CASSGPKAGASYEQYF.

This chain links TRBV6-5 with TRBJ1-4; D gene uncertain. The CDR3 is 14 residues long. Trimming shortened V by 4 bases and J by 9 bases, and 15 bases separated the two germline ends. Per germline, CDR1 MNHEY and CDR2 SVGAGI. Written as DNA, the CDR3 is TGTGCCAGCAGTTGGACTGATGTTATGAAAAAACTGTTTTTT. This encodes CASSWTDVMKKLFF.

J is TRBJ1-2 and V is TRBV12-3 or TRBV12-4, with a possible D match to TRBD1 (6 bases). The germline V and J ends were trimmed by 7 bases and 8 bases, with 17 bases remaining between them. The CDR3 spans 13 residues. The CDR3 reads CASTLGGAGGYTF. Written as DNA, the CDR3 is TGTGCCAGCACCCTGGGGGGGGCAGGGGGCTACACCTTC.

The J gene is TRBJ2-5, the V gene TRBV9; 9 nucleotides align to TRBD2. Germline V gene lookup returns CDR1 SGDLS and CDR2 YYNGEE. The CDR3 runs to 16 residues. J lost 7 bases, V lost 4 bases, and 14 bases had no gene match. The chain's CDR3 is CASSPMVAGEMGTQYF. DNA for the CDR3: TGTGCCAGCAGCCCCATGGTAGCGGGGGAGATGGGGACCCAGTACTTC.